Below are 10 T cell receptor beta chains sequenced from a single sample in a study of blood T cell repertoires in COVID-19. Produced via immunoSEQ multiplex PCR; TCRdb's table is partial and in-frame only. The table lists 250,000 to 350,000 clones, 85% to 90% of them singletons. Sequences were obtained from peripheral blood. The source of these receptors is a woman between 50 and 59 years old with COVID-19, enrolled during active disease.

The chain has TRBV2 and TRBJ2-1; the match to TRBD2 covers 13 bases. Germline V gene lookup returns CDR1 SNHLY and CDR2 FYNNEI. The J segment lost 7 bases and the V segment lost 6 bases, leaving 6 bases of the junction unmatched. The CDR3 consists of 15 residues. CDR3 in DNA: TGTGCCAGCAGGCCGGGACTAGCGGGACTGAATGAGCAGTTCTTC. Translation gives CASRPGLAGLNEQFF.

The chain recombines TRBV11-2 with TRBJ1-2; D perhaps matches TRBD1 (6 bases). The CDR3 has 14 residues. The germline V gene has CDR1 SGHAT and CDR2 FQNNGV. Trimming took 5 bases from V and 2 from J, leaving 12 bases between them. This CDR3 is CASSPRQVNYGYTF. The CDR3 nucleotides read TGTGCCAGCAGCCCCCGACAGGTCAACTATGGCTACACCTTC.

The chain is built from TRBV24-1 and TRBJ2-2; weak D call: TRBD2 (5 bases). Germline CDR1 is KGHDR and CDR2 is SFDVKD. Trimming took 1 base from V and 6 from J, leaving 14 bases between them. The CDR3 loop spans 16 amino acids. CDR3 sequence: CATSDFRGNYPGELFF. The CDR3 bases are TGTGCCACCAGTGATTTTCGGGGAAATTACCCCGGGGAGCTGTTTTTT.

The chain is built from TRBV7-3 and TRBJ1-2, with TRBD1 identical over 9 bases. This CDR3 has 14 residues. The ends lost 5 bases at V and 7 bases at J; junction bases unmatched: 8. The germline CDR1 and CDR2 sequences are SGHTA and FQGTGA. CDR3 residues: CASSPTGGFAGYTF. CDR3 DNA sequence: TGTGCCAGCAGCCCCACAGGGGGCTTCGCTGGCTACACCTTC.

The J gene is TRBJ2-5, the V gene TRBV5-1; 8 bases fit TRBD2. The germline V gene has CDR1 SGHRS and CDR2 YFSETQ. V lost 2 bases and J lost 3; bases outside the gene matches: 9. This CDR3 is built from 16 residues. The CDR3 DNA reads as TGCGCCAGCAGCTTTGCCCCAGCGGGAGCTGAAGAGACCCAGTACTTC. It yields the protein CASSFAPAGAEETQYF.

The J gene is TRBJ2-1, the V gene TRBV20-1; tentatively, D is TRBD2 (6 bases). The CDR3 runs 12 residues. Germline V gene lookup returns CDR1 DFQATT and CDR2 SNEGSKA (reference sequence). V was cut by 3 bases and J by 8 bases, with 11 bases left in between. CDR3 DNA sequence: TGCAGTGCTAGTAGTTGGGGGGATGAGCAGTTCTTC. It encodes CSASSWGDEQFF.

V and J are TRBV7-2 and TRBJ2-2; 7 bases map to TRBD2. Germline loops: CDR1 SGHTA, CDR2 FQGNSA. The CDR3 length is 17 residues. With 3 bases clipped from V and 6 bases from J, the junction kept 13 bases outside the gene matches. DNA for the CDR3: TGTGCCAGCAGCTTGGGCCAGCGGGGTTTCTTTGCCGGGGAGCTGTTTTTT. This translates into CASSLGQRGFFAGELFF. The complete variable domain, with remaining parts taken from reference TRBV7-2 and TRBJ2-2, reads GAGVSQSPSNKVTEKGKDVELRCDPISGHTALYWYRQSLGQGLEFLIYFQGNSAPDKSGLPSDRFSAERTGGSVSTLTIQRTQQEDSAVYLCASSLGQRGFFAGELFFGEGSRLTVL.

J is TRBJ2-3 and V is TRBV19, with TRBD2 matching 9 bases. The CDR3 totals 15 residues. Germline CDR1 LNHDA, CDR2 SQIVND (reference sequence). Trimming cost V 1 base and J 6 bases; bases outside gene matches: 5. CDR3 sequence: CASSIVLAGADTQYF. CDR3 sequence (DNA): TGTGCCAGTAGTATAGTCTTAGCGGGAGCGGATACGCAGTATTTT.

The chain links TRBV6-1 to TRBJ2-5; maybe TRBD2 (5 bases). The CDR3 loop spans 14 amino acids. The germline V gene has CDR1 MNHNS and CDR2 SASEGT. Trimming removed 3 bases at V and 1 base at J, with 9 bases between. The CDR3 DNA sequence: TGTGCCAGCAGTGATATAGGACTCCAAGAGACCCAGTACTTC. It codes for CASSDIGLQETQYF.

The sample holds one count of this clone. The gene calls are TRBV18 and TRBJ1-1; TRBD1 aligns across 11 bases. Germline trimming cut 4 bases from V and 4 bases from J; bases unmatched to any gene: 8. CDR1 is KGHSH, CDR2 LQKENI, per germline. The CDR3 loop spans 16 amino acids. The CDR3 nucleotides are TGTGCCAGCTCACTTTTTTTAGGGACAGGGGGCACTGAAGCTTTCTTT. Its translation is CASSLFLGTGGTEAFF.